One sample yielded the 7 T cell receptor beta chains listed below, sequenced in a study of T cells in Graves' hyperthyroidism and ophthalmopathy. What was amplified from RNA transcripts were TCR beta CDR3 regions. The HTBI set primed first-round TCR CDR3 RT-PCR. From the multiplex PCR reads, TCRdb called clonotypes with MiXCR, one entry per CDR3 protein. The profile shows some 490,000 distinct CDR3 sequences, approximately 23% of them singletons. The sequenced sample was blood. These receptors were taken from a woman in her seventies with Graves' ophthalmopathy.

This clonotype has a handful of counts. The rearrangement links TRBV7-9 to TRBJ2-7; 13 bases line up with TRBD2. J lost 2 bases, V lost 4 bases, and 8 bases had no gene match. The CDR3 totals 17 residues. Germline-derived CDR1 and CDR2 are SEHNR and FQNEAQ (reference sequence). CDR3 sequence: CASSSSGTSGVPYEQYF. CDR3 coding DNA: TGTGCCAGCAGCTCATCGGGGACTAGCGGGGTACCCTACGAGCAGTACTTC.

This chain connects TRBV20-1 to TRBJ2-7; TRBD1 agrees at 7 bases. Germline V gives CDR1 DFQATT, CDR2 SNEGSKA (reference sequence). The trim removed 4 bases at V and 7 bases at J, leaving 13 bases unmatched. This CDR3 has 14 amino acids. The CDR3 sequence: CSANSRTGVGEQYF. CDR3 in DNA: TGCAGTGCTAATTCCCGGACAGGAGTCGGGGAGCAGTACTTC.

This clonotype was picked up a small number of times. The chain carries TRBV12-5 and TRBJ2-3; 13 nucleotides match TRBD2. J was trimmed by 3 bases and V by 2 bases; bases with no gene match: 2. This CDR3 has 16 amino acids. Looked up from germline, CDR1 is LGHNT and CDR2 is FRNRAP. Here the CDR3 DNA reads TGTGCTAGTGGTTTGACTAGCGGGAGGGCGACAGATACGCAGTATTTT. This codes for CASGLTSGRATDTQYF.

The chain links TRBV29-1 to TRBJ1-1; D is unclear. The CDR3 sequence is 13 residues long. Trimming left V 2 bases short and J 7 bases short, with 14 bases between. CDR1 and CDR2 (germline): SQVTM, ANQGSEA. CDR3 sequence: CSVEFAREGEAFF. For the CDR3, the DNA is TGCAGCGTTGAATTTGCAAGGGAAGGTGAAGCTTTCTTT.

This clonotype turned up a few times. The chain carries TRBV20-1 and TRBJ2-7; 8 bases agree with TRBD2. Germline lookup yields CDR1 DFQATT and CDR2 SNEGSKA (reference sequence). This CDR3 spans 14 amino acids. The V segment lost 0 bases and the J segment 7 bases; nucleotides outside the gene matches: 8. CDR3 protein: CSARDNSGRLEQYF. The CDR3 nucleotides are TGCAGTGCTAGAGATAACAGCGGGAGATTGGAGCAGTACTTC.

This clonotype was picked up many times. One end of the junction fails to match germline, which may point to a read error. V gene TRBV10-3 combines with J gene TRBJ1-1, with D maybe TRBD1 (6 bases). Germline V gene data show CDR1 as ENHRY and CDR2 as SYGVKD. CDR3 length: 14 amino acids. CDR3 protein: CAISRAGENPEAFF. The CDR3 DNA reads TGTGCCATCAGTCGCGCAGGGGAGAACCCTGAAGCTTTCTTT.

The chain uses TRBV7-6 and TRBJ1-5; D uncertain. CDR1 and CDR2 (germline): SGHVS, FNYEAQ. CDR3 length: 14 residues. With 5 bases removed from V and 1 base from J, the gap between germline ends came to 9 bases. The CDR3 DNA follows: TGTGCCAGCAGCCTTATGTGGAGCAATCAGCCCCAGCATTTT. As protein: CASSLMWSNQPQHF.